This T cell receptor beta chain was sequenced in a study of cytomegalovirus exposure and HLA in healthy donors. The J segment lost 6 bases and the V segment lost 0 bases, leaving 7 bases of the junction unmatched. This CDR3 is 16 amino acids long. Germline V CDR1 and CDR2: SGHRS, YFSETQ. PCR was performed using 60 Vbeta and 13 Jbeta primers. TCRdb keeps only in-frame clones here, not all; method: immunoSEQ multiplex PCR. The sample consists of approximately 210,000 clones, around 79% of them appearing once. The receptor was derived from a woman between 45 and 65 years old in good health and CMV-seronegative. Sequenced: PBMCs. The chain links TRBV5-1 to TRBJ2-2, with TRBD1 matching over 8 bases. The DNA for the CDR3 is TGCGCCAGCAGCTTGGGGGACCAACAGGGGGCCGGGGAGCTGTTTTTT. Its protein product is CASSLGDQQGAGELFF.